Sequencing of this T cell receptor (beta chain) was carried out in a study of cytomegalovirus exposure and HLA in healthy donors. Study-level results: Rare sequences made up most TCRs, while some public TCRs were found in many donors.

Germline V gene data show CDR1 as MNHEY and CDR2 as SMNVEV (reference sequence). The CDR3 consists of 15 residues. Trimming at V came to 8 bases and at J to 7 bases, leaving 13 bases not matched to a gene. Of note for this clone: Its antigen is not known.

PCR amplification relied on 60 Vbeta primers (plus 13 Jbeta primers). Clones were read by immunoSEQ multiplex PCR, and TCRdb kept only the in-frame ones, dropping some. The table has some 180,000 clones, about three quarters seen once. V gene TRBV27 combines with J gene TRBJ2-1, with 8 bases lining up with TRBD2. The sample taken for sequencing was PBMCs. The sequence was obtained from a man aged 18 to 35 in good health and CMV-seronegative. This chain's CDR3 is CASLDFGGEQNEQFF. CDR3 DNA: TGTGCCAGCCTGGACTTCGGGGGGGAGCAGAATGAGCAGTTCTTC.